The clone carrying this T cell receptor beta chain came up a few times. Germline V CDR1 and CDR2: SGDLS, YYNGEE. V shed 0 bases, J shed 5 bases, and the junction held 7 bases outside the gene matches. The CDR3 extends over 16 amino acids. This sample is drawn from a study of blood T cell repertoires in COVID-19. Study in general: Sites in the United States, Italy and Spain provided acute and convalescent COVID-19 samples. T cells, B-cell-depleted T cells, or PBMCs provided the cDNA or gDNA that served as material.

Enrolled during active infection, Seattle patients were then followed longitudinally. Study processing details: Estimated nucleated cell counts came from reference gene primer amplification. Repertoires were generated with immunoSEQ multiplex PCR, while TCRdb's copy carries only in-frame clones and drops some. V and J calls and clone size are those listed in that table; D and trimming were worked out from the DNA. The table lists about 200,000 clones, around 85% of them singletons. The chain is built from TRBV9 and TRBJ1-3; 8 nucleotides align to TRBD1. Sequencing was carried out using peripheral blood. The receptor was derived from a man between 60 and 75 years old with COVID-19, enrolled during active disease. CDR3 sequence: CASSVGGQGARNTIYF. CDR3 DNA: TGTGCCAGCAGCGTAGGAGGGCAGGGGGCAAGAAACACCATATATTTT.